Listed below are T cell receptor beta chains from one sample, sequenced in a study of CD8+CD57+ T cells in acquired aplastic anemia. TCRdb used MiXCR to reprocess the reads, holding one entry per CDR3 protein. Among a few hundred thousand distinct CDR3 sequences listed, more than 25% were seen once. The specimen was sorted CD4+, CD8+, or CD8+CD57+ T cells (not recorded which) from PBMCs. The origin of the receptors is a human donor with aplastic anemia. Both conserved end residues are part of each CDR3. The order of the fields is clone size, V gene, D gene, J gene, CDR3 protein, CDR3 DNA. D genes are given only for firm matches. For some rows the clone size is stated as once, few or many, or as a class when expanded; others skip it.

size: .; V: TRBV10-3; D: .; J: TRBJ2-7; CDR3: CAISLAGDEQYF; DNA: TGTGCCATCTCTCTTGCCGGTGACGAGCAGTACTTC
size: many; V: TRBV5-5; D: .; J: TRBJ1-2; CDR3: CASSLPAENYGYTF; DNA: TGTGCCAGCAGCTTGCCCGCAGAGAACTATGGCTACACCTTC
size: many; V: TRBV7-2; D: TRBD1; J: TRBJ2-6; CDR3: CASSFARDRAAGANVLTF; DNA: TGTGCCAGCAGCTTCGCCCGGGACAGGGCGGCTGGGGCCAACGTCCTGACTTTC
size: .; V: TRBV20-1; D: TRBD2; J: TRBJ2-1; CDR3: CSGSLAGGTSTRYNEQFF; DNA: TGCAGTGGATCACTAGCGGGAGGAACAAGTACGCGTTACAATGAACAGTTCTTC
size: many; V: TRBV10-3; D: TRBD1; J: TRBJ1-2; CDR3: CAISEAGTGGGGYTF; DNA: TGTGCCATCAGTGAAGCCGGGACAGGGGGCGGAGGCTACACCTTC
size: .; V: TRBV30; D: TRBD1; J: TRBJ1-5; CDR3: CAWSPGTGHFNQPQHF; DNA: TGTGCCTGGAGTCCAGGGACAGGGCACTTCAATCAGCCCCAGCATTTT
size: .; V: TRBV10-3; D: .; J: TRBJ2-2; CDR3: CASSWDFYTGELFF; DNA: TGTGCCAGCAGTTGGGACTTTTACACCGGGGAGCTGTTTTTT
size: .; V: TRBV24-1; D: .; J: TRBJ2-2; CDR3: CATSDSLRTANAGELFF; DNA: TGTGCCACCAGTGATTCTTTACGGACAGCGAACGCCGGGGAGCTGTTTTTT
size: .; V: TRBV19; D: TRBD1; J: TRBJ1-1; CDR3: CASSIDQRTGRRAFF; DNA: TGTGCCAGTAGTATAGATCAGAGGACAGGGAGGCGAGCTTTCTTT
size: .; V: TRBV20-1; D: .; J: TRBJ2-1; CDR3: CSAHGTSYNEQFF; DNA: TGCAGTGCTCACGGGACATCCTACAATGAGCAGTTCTTC
size: few; V: TRBV19; D: .; J: TRBJ1-4; CDR3: CASSFRTAATNEKLFF; DNA: TGTGCCAGTAGTTTCAGGACGGCTGCAACTAATGAAAAACTGTTTTTT
size: many; V: TRBV29-1; D: .; J: TRBJ1-2; CDR3: CSVDLGTGGYTF; DNA: TGCAGCGTTGATCTGGGGACGGGCGGCTACACCTTC
size: .; V: TRBV20-1; D: .; J: TRBJ1-1; CDR3: CSATGEGGYAGEAFF; DNA: TGCAGTGCCACCGGGGAGGGAGGATATGCTGGTGAAGCTTTCTTT
size: .; V: TRBV10-3; D: TRBD1; J: TRBJ2-7; CDR3: CAISAPGIGTGTYEQYF; DNA: TGTGCCATCAGTGCGCCGGGGATCGGGACAGGGACCTACGAGCAGTACTTC
size: .; V: TRBV6-1; D: .; J: TRBJ1-2; CDR3: CASRPDGHGYTF; DNA: TGTGCCAGCAGACCGGACGGGCATGGCTACACCTTC
size: .; V: TRBV10-3; D: TRBD1; J: TRBJ1-5; CDR3: CAISTTGGNQPQHF; DNA: TGTGCCATCAGCACTACAGGGGGCAATCAGCCCCAGCATTTT
size: .; V: TRBV11-2; D: .; J: TRBJ2-3; CDR3: CASSLPHNGAGSTDTQYF; DNA: TGTGCCAGCAGCTTACCCCACAATGGAGCGGGCAGCACAGATACGCAGTATTTT
size: .; V: TRBV12-3/TRBV12-4; D: .; J: TRBJ1-2; CDR3: CASRRDSPYGYTF; DNA: TGTGCCAGCAGACGCGATTCGCCCTATGGCTACACCTTC
size: few; V: TRBV5-8; D: .; J: TRBJ2-7; CDR3: CASSLMSYSAYEQYF; DNA: TGTGCCAGCAGCTTGATGAGTTATTCGGCTTACGAGCAGTACTTC
size: once; V: TRBV24-1; D: .; J: TRBJ2-2; CDR3: CATSNRVSGELFF; DNA: TGTGCCACTTCGAACAGGGTTTCCGGGGAGCTGTTTTTT
size: many; V: TRBV2; D: TRBD2; J: TRBJ2-1; CDR3: CASRQGAGRYNEQFF; DNA: TGTGCCAGCAGGCAAGGAGCGGGACGCTACAATGAGCAGTTCTTC
size: .; V: TRBV6-1; D: .; J: TRBJ2-7; CDR3: CASSEIRGYEQYF; DNA: TGTGCCAGCAGTGAAATAAGGGGTTACGAGCAGTACTTC
size: many; V: TRBV2; D: TRBD1; J: TRBJ1-1; CDR3: CASRDDRVSAEAFF; DNA: TGTGCCAGCAGAGACGACAGGGTGAGCGCTGAAGCTTTCTTT
size: .; V: TRBV6-1; D: .; J: TRBJ2-1; CDR3: CASTRGSLGEQFF; DNA: TGTGCCAGCACGAGGGGTTCGCTAGGTGAGCAGTTCTTC
size: few; V: TRBV7-8; D: TRBD1; J: TRBJ2-2; CDR3: CASSPDRVSGELFF; DNA: TGTGCCAGCAGTCCGGACAGGGTGTCCGGGGAGCTGTTTTTT
size: .; V: TRBV4-2; D: .; J: TRBJ1-1; CDR3: CASSYTTANTEAFF; DNA: TGTGCCAGCAGCTACACGACAGCCAACACTGAAGCTTTCTTT
size: many; V: TRBV24-1; D: TRBD1; J: TRBJ2-7; CDR3: CATSPGTGTYEQYF; DNA: TGTGCCACCAGTCCTGGGACAGGAACCTACGAGCAGTACTTC
size: few; V: TRBV6-5; D: .; J: TRBJ2-7; CDR3: CASSSPGVGGFEQYF; DNA: TGTGCCAGCAGTTCCCCCGGGGTGGGGGGTTTCGAGCAGTACTTC